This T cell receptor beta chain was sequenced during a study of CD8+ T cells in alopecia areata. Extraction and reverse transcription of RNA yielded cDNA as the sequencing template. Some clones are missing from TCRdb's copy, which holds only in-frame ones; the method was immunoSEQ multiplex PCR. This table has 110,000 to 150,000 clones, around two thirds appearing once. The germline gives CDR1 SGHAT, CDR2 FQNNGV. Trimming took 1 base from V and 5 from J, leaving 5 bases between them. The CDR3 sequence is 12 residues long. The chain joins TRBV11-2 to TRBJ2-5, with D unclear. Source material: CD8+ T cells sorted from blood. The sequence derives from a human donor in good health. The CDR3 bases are TGTGCCAGCAGCTTAGCCCCCGAGACCCAGTACTTC. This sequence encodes CASSLAPETQYF.